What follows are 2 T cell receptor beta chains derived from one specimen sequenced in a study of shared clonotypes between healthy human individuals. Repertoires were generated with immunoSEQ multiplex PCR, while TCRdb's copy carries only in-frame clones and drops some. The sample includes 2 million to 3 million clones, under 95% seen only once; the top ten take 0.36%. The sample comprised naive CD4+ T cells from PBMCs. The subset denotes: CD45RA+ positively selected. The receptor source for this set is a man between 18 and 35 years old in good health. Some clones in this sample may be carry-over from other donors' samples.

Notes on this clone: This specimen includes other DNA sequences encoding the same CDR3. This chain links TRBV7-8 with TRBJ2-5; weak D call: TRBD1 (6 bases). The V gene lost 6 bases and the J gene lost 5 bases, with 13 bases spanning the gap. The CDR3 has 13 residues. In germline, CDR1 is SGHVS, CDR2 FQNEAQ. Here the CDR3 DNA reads TGTGCCAGCAGTCTTGACAGGCAGGAGACCCAGTACTTC. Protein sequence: CASSLDRQETQYF.

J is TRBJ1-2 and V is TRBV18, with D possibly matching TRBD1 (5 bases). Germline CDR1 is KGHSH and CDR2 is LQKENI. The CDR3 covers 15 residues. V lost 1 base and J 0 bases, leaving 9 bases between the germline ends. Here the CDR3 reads CASSPQTVSNYGYTF. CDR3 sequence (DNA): TGTGCCAGCTCACCACAGACAGTGTCTAACTATGGCTACACCTTC.